The clone carrying this TCR beta chain was observed a few times. Trimming took 3 bases from V and 2 from J; bases not matched to a gene: 6. Germline V CDR1 and CDR2: LGHNA, YSLEER. The CDR3 extends over 15 amino acids. The record originates from a study of beta chain features in type 1 diabetes. The entirety of the isolated RNA underwent reverse transcription, so expressed TCRB transcripts were sequenced. This table comes from immunoSEQ multiplex PCR, and its TCRdb copy is limited to in-frame clones, with some not included. Of hundreds of thousands of clones listed, less than 15% are singletons. The clonotype was recovered from a man younger than 45 in good health. Material: central memory CD4+ T cells from blood. The chain employs TRBV4-3 and TRBJ2-5; 7 nucleotides align to TRBD1. The CDR3 nucleotides are TGCGCCAGCAGCCAGAATCCGGGACAGCAAGAGACCCAGTACTTC. Its protein is CASSQNPGQQETQYF.